This T cell receptor (beta chain) came from a study of cytomegalovirus exposure and HLA in healthy donors. Study information: Earlier, 100 million or so unique TCR beta sequences were recovered from around 200 million T cells by an analysis. Researchers found that approximately 85% of 300 to 450 genotyped donors fell within the Caucasian-associated ancestry cluster.

Use of 60 Vbeta and 13 Jbeta primers characterized the PCR. Measured with immunoSEQ multiplex PCR; TCRdb has only the in-frame clones, and not every one. The repertoire holds 60,000 to 75,000 clones, with approximately 79% as singletons. Healthy people donating bone marrow made up the donors. As concerns this clone: Relative to the germline gene, one junction end is altered; a read error may explain this.

The TCR originated in a woman between 40 and 55 years old in good health and CMV-seropositive. Sequencing was performed on PBMCs.

In DNA form, the CDR3 reads TGTGCCCCCACGGCGCAGGCTCCATTTCGGCGCTTT. Translated: CAPTAQAPFRRF. The genes are TRBV6-5 and TRBJ1-6; D is unclear. The CDR3 totals 12 residues. Germline assignment: CDR1 MNHEY and CDR2 SVGAGI.